These T cell receptor beta chains were read from a single sample in a study of blood T cell repertoires in COVID-19. Profiled with immunoSEQ multiplex PCR; TCRdb holds only in-frame clones, not every one. The sample holds 180,000 or so clones, about 91% seen once. The sample was peripheral blood. These receptors were collected from a woman aged 30 to 39 with acute or convalescent COVID-19. Each CDR3 is given with its conserved first and last residue. Fields, in order: CDR3 DNA, CDR3 protein, D gene, V gene, CDR3 length, J gene, clone size. D genes are given only for firm matches. Expanded clones are given a class, and other clones once, few, many or no size at all.

CDR3 DNA: TGCGCCAGCAGCTTGGTGGCGGGAATTGAAAAACTGTTTTTT
CDR3 protein: CASSLVAGIEKLFF
D gene: .
V gene: TRBV5-1
CDR3 length: 14
J gene: TRBJ1-4
clone size: few

CDR3 DNA: TGTGCCAGCAGCGTTGACAGCGGGCCGCAAGAGACCCAGTACTTC
CDR3 protein: CASSVDSGPQETQYF
D gene: .
V gene: TRBV9
CDR3 length: 15
J gene: TRBJ2-5
clone size: few

CDR3 DNA: TGTGCCATCAGGACCGGGACAGGGGGTCGCGAGCAGTACTTC
CDR3 protein: CAIRTGTGGREQYF
D gene: TRBD1
V gene: TRBV10-3
CDR3 length: 14
J gene: TRBJ2-7
clone size: .

CDR3 DNA: TGTGCCATCAGTGGGTCTAGCGGGGATGAGCAGTTCTTC
CDR3 protein: CAISGSSGDEQFF
D gene: TRBD2
V gene: TRBV10-3
CDR3 length: 13
J gene: TRBJ2-1
clone size: .

CDR3 DNA: TGTGCTAGTGGTTTGGTACTTTTTCAGGGGCGCCTCACTGAAGCTTTCTTT
CDR3 protein: CASGLVLFQGRLTEAFF
D gene: .
V gene: TRBV12-5
CDR3 length: 17
J gene: TRBJ1-1
clone size: .

CDR3 DNA: TGTGCCAGCCGAGACAGGACGATTTCCTACGAGCAGTACTTC
CDR3 protein: CASRDRTISYEQYF
D gene: .
V gene: TRBV6-5
CDR3 length: 14
J gene: TRBJ2-7
clone size: .

CDR3 DNA: TGTGCCAGCAGCGGGACTCTCGGGGAGCTGTTTTTT
CDR3 protein: CASSGTLGELFF
D gene: .
V gene: TRBV7-9
CDR3 length: 12
J gene: TRBJ2-2
clone size: .

CDR3 DNA: TGCGCCAGCAGCTCGACAGGACCCTATAATTCACCCCTCCACTTT
CDR3 protein: CASSSTGPYNSPLHF
D gene: .
V gene: TRBV5-1
CDR3 length: 15
J gene: TRBJ1-6
clone size: .

CDR3 DNA: TGTGCCAGCACCACCCAACCGGGACACCTACAAGAGACCCAGTACTTC
CDR3 protein: CASTTQPGHLQETQYF
D gene: .
V gene: TRBV2
CDR3 length: 16
J gene: TRBJ2-5
clone size: .

CDR3 DNA: TGTGCCAGCAGCCAATACACAGAAGATTTCTATGGCTACACCTTC
CDR3 protein: CASSQYTEDFYGYTF
D gene: .
V gene: TRBV4-2
CDR3 length: 15
J gene: TRBJ1-2
clone size: .

CDR3 DNA: TGTGCCAGCAGCCATCGCGGGGCCGGCTACACCTTC
CDR3 protein: CASSHRGAGYTF
D gene: .
V gene: TRBV3-1/TRBV3-2
CDR3 length: 12
J gene: TRBJ1-2
clone size: .

CDR3 DNA: TGCGCCAGCCGACTAGCGGGAGGGGGTGAGCAGTTCTTC
CDR3 protein: CASRLAGGGEQFF
D gene: TRBD2
V gene: TRBV5-1
CDR3 length: 13
J gene: TRBJ2-1
clone size: .

CDR3 DNA: TGTGCCAGCAGCTTACTAAAGAAACCCCTCCACTTT
CDR3 protein: CASSLLKKPLHF
D gene: .
V gene: TRBV5-4
CDR3 length: 12
J gene: TRBJ1-6
clone size: .

CDR3 DNA: TGTGCCAGCAGTTACCACTCTAACTATGGCTACACCTTC
CDR3 protein: CASSYHSNYGYTF
D gene: .
V gene: TRBV6-5
CDR3 length: 13
J gene: TRBJ1-2
clone size: .

CDR3 DNA: TGTGCCAGCATCCTTCAGGGGCGCAATCAGCCCCAGCATTTT
CDR3 protein: CASILQGRNQPQHF
D gene: .
V gene: TRBV28
CDR3 length: 14
J gene: TRBJ1-5
clone size: .

CDR3 DNA: TGTGCCAGCAGTTCCGGGCAGGGCTATGGCTACACCTTC
CDR3 protein: CASSSGQGYGYTF
D gene: .
V gene: TRBV28
CDR3 length: 13
J gene: TRBJ1-2
clone size: .

CDR3 DNA: TGTGCCAGCGTCCGGACAGATACGCAGTATTTT
CDR3 protein: CASVRTDTQYF
D gene: .
V gene: TRBV2
CDR3 length: 11
J gene: TRBJ2-3
clone size: once

CDR3 DNA: TGTGCCACCAGCCGGGGGGAGGGAGTACCCGAGCAGTACTTC
CDR3 protein: CATSRGEGVPEQYF
D gene: TRBD2
V gene: TRBV15
CDR3 length: 14
J gene: TRBJ2-7
clone size: .

CDR3 DNA: TGCGCCAGCAGCCCCCCGGGTAACGCGATGGAACTGTTTTTT
CDR3 protein: CASSPPGNAMELFF
D gene: .
V gene: TRBV4-1
CDR3 length: 14
J gene: TRBJ1-4
clone size: .

CDR3 DNA: TGTGCCAGCAGCTCCGGTCTTTCGGGACTAGTAAACGAGCAGTACTTC
CDR3 protein: CASSSGLSGLVNEQYF
D gene: TRBD2
V gene: TRBV25-1
CDR3 length: 16
J gene: TRBJ2-7
clone size: .

CDR3 DNA: TGCGCCAGCAGCCCAACCGGGACAGGGGGCATAAATGAGCAGTTCTTC
CDR3 protein: CASSPTGTGGINEQFF
D gene: TRBD1
V gene: TRBV5-1
CDR3 length: 16
J gene: TRBJ2-1
clone size: .

CDR3 DNA: TGTGCCAGCAGCTTCGGAGTCGGTAATGAAAAACTGTTTTTT
CDR3 protein: CASSFGVGNEKLFF
D gene: .
V gene: TRBV9
CDR3 length: 14
J gene: TRBJ1-4
clone size: .

CDR3 DNA: TGTGCCAGCACCCCGCCCGGACAGGGCGGAGAGCAGTACTTC
CDR3 protein: CASTPPGQGGEQYF
D gene: TRBD1
V gene: TRBV6-5
CDR3 length: 14
J gene: TRBJ2-7
clone size: .

CDR3 DNA: TGTGCCAGCAGTTACTCGGACTCCCAAGAGACCCAGTACTTC
CDR3 protein: CASSYSDSQETQYF
D gene: .
V gene: TRBV6-5
CDR3 length: 14
J gene: TRBJ2-5
clone size: .

CDR3 DNA: TGTGCCAGCAGTCCCACAGAGAACACTGAAGCTTTCTTT
CDR3 protein: CASSPTENTEAFF
D gene: .
V gene: TRBV6-6
CDR3 length: 13
J gene: TRBJ1-1
clone size: .

CDR3 DNA: TGTGCCAGTAGTTTAGGTCCGGGAAACTATGGCTACACCTTC
CDR3 protein: CASSLGPGNYGYTF
D gene: .
V gene: TRBV19
CDR3 length: 14
J gene: TRBJ1-2
clone size: .

CDR3 DNA: TGTGCCAGCCACCGGGATCTCAATCAGCCCCAGCATTTT
CDR3 protein: CASHRDLNQPQHF
D gene: .
V gene: TRBV6-5
CDR3 length: 13
J gene: TRBJ1-5
clone size: .

CDR3 DNA: TGTGCCAGCAGTTTAGAGATAGCGCAGTTCTTC
CDR3 protein: CASSLEIAQFF
D gene: .
V gene: TRBV12-3/TRBV12-4
CDR3 length: 11
J gene: TRBJ2-1
clone size: few

CDR3 DNA: TGTGCCAGAAGCGAGAGGGGGCTCGGCTACACCTTC
CDR3 protein: CARSERGLGYTF
D gene: .
V gene: TRBV7-5
CDR3 length: 12
J gene: TRBJ1-2
clone size: .

CDR3 DNA: TGTGCCACCAGTGACTCCGGGACAGGCTATTCTGGGGCCAACGTCCTGACTTTC
CDR3 protein: CATSDSGTGYSGANVLTF
D gene: TRBD1
V gene: TRBV24-1
CDR3 length: 18
J gene: TRBJ2-6
clone size: .

CDR3 DNA: TGTGCCACCGAACTCAGGGACACTGAAGCTTTCTTT
CDR3 protein: CATELRDTEAFF
D gene: .
V gene: TRBV28
CDR3 length: 12
J gene: TRBJ1-1
clone size: .

CDR3 DNA: TGTGCCAGCAGATTCCGGGACAGGTTATTCTTC
CDR3 protein: CASRFRDRLFF
D gene: TRBD1
V gene: TRBV28
CDR3 length: 11
J gene: TRBJ2-1
clone size: .

CDR3 DNA: TGTGCCAGCAGCTTGTGGGGGACTAGTGCCTACAATGAGCAGTTCTTC
CDR3 protein: CASSLWGTSAYNEQFF
D gene: TRBD2
V gene: TRBV5-4
CDR3 length: 16
J gene: TRBJ2-1
clone size: .